The present T cell receptor beta chain was sequenced within a study of cytomegalovirus exposure and HLA in healthy donors. 13 Jbeta primers and 60 Vbeta primers were used for the PCR. Sequenced by immunoSEQ multiplex PCR; TCRdb stores in-frame clones only, minus some. The sample lists 60,000 to 70,000 clones; about 82% were seen once. The V gene's germline CDR1 is SGHTA and CDR2 FQGNSA. Trimming at V came to 5 bases and at J to 5 bases, leaving 8 bases not matched to a gene. The CDR3 is made up of 14 amino acids. The specimen was PBMCs. The clonotype was recovered from a woman in her thirties in good health and CMV-seronegative. The V call is TRBV7-2, the J call TRBJ2-5; 7 nucleotides align to TRBD2. CDR3 in amino acids: CASSPPGGGETQYF. DNA of the CDR3: TGTGCCAGCAGCCCTCCGGGAGGAGGGGAGACCCAGTACTTC.